This entry lists 11 T cell receptor beta chains sequenced from one sample in a study of blood T cell repertoires in COVID-19. Method: immunoSEQ multiplex PCR; TCRdb's copy keeps in-frame clones and lacks some. The table has 130,000 to 150,000 clones, over 75% seen once. The sequenced sample consisted of PBMCs or T cells enriched from blood (not recorded which). The receptors shown here come from a woman in her 30s with acute COVID-19.

J is TRBJ2-1 and V is TRBV18, with TRBD2 matching over 9 bases. This CDR3 is built from 15 residues. Germline CDR1 reads KGHSH; CDR2 reads LQKENI. V shed 4 bases, J shed 5 bases, and the junction held 6 bases outside the gene matches. CDR3 loop: CASSRPSGKNNEQFF. The CDR3, as DNA: TGTGCCAGCTCACGTCCTAGCGGGAAAAACAATGAGCAGTTCTTC.

The chain employs TRBV7-9 and TRBJ2-1, with 8 bases fitting TRBD1. Germline CDR1 is SEHNR and CDR2 is FQNEAQ (reference sequence). The CDR3 has 16 residues. Trimming removed 1 base from V and 9 bases from J; junction bases left unmatched: 11. The CDR3: CASSLVVTGAKGEQFF. CDR3 DNA: TGTGCCAGCAGCTTAGTGGTGACAGGGGCAAAAGGTGAGCAGTTCTTC.

The chain carries TRBV25-1 and TRBJ1-3; 9 nucleotides agree with TRBD1. This CDR3 spans 16 amino acids. Losses at the gene ends were 8 bases for V and 6 bases for J; bases not matched to a gene: 14. Germline CDR1 reads MGHDK; CDR2 reads SYGVNS. DNA for the CDR3: TGTGCCAGCTCGACAGCGCCGGGACAGGGTACAAACACCATATATTTT. Translating gives CASSTAPGQGTNTIYF.

The V gene is TRBV6-4, the J gene TRBJ2-3; the D is unclear. The CDR3 runs 14 residues. V lost 4 bases and J 0 bases, leaving 8 bases between the germline ends. CDR1 is MRHNA, CDR2 SNTAGT, per germline. CDR3: CASSASLSTDTQYF. The CDR3 DNA reads TGTGCCAGCAGTGCGTCTCTGAGCACAGATACGCAGTATTTT.

CDR3 in amino acids: CASSRRDRDDNEQFF. CDR3 DNA sequence: TGCGCCAGCAGCCGCCGGGACAGAGACGACAATGAGCAGTTCTTC. This chain connects TRBV4-1 to TRBJ2-1, with 7 nucleotides matching TRBD1. Germline V gene sequence: CDR1 MGHRA, CDR2 YSYEKL. V dropped 4 bases and J dropped 5; count of bases not matched to a gene: 8. The CDR3 consists of 15 residues.

The chain has TRBV28 and TRBJ2-7, with 9 bases matching TRBD1. The germline V gene encodes CDR1 MDHEN and CDR2 SYDVKM. The CDR3 runs to 15 residues. Trimming cost V 6 bases and J 3 bases; bases outside gene matches: 9. This CDR3 reads CASRDPGQGHYEQYF. The DNA of the CDR3 is TGTGCCAGCAGGGACCCGGGACAGGGTCACTACGAGCAGTACTTC.

The chain combines TRBV28 with TRBJ2-3; possibly TRBD2 for D (6 bases). This CDR3 contains 16 residues. Trimming pared 5 bases from V and 0 bases from J, leaving 15 bases between. CDR1 MDHEN and CDR2 SYDVKM come from the germline V gene. The DNA of the CDR3 is TGTGCCAGCAGTCTAAAGTTTGGACTAAGCACAGATACGCAGTATTTT. The encoded protein is CASSLKFGLSTDTQYF.

The V and J genes are TRBV28 and TRBJ2-1, with D maybe TRBD2 (5 bases). Trimming pared 2 bases from V and 6 bases from J, leaving 11 bases between. Germline lookup yields CDR1 MDHEN and CDR2 SYDVKM. CDR3 size: 14 residues. As DNA, the CDR3 is TGTGCCAGCAGTTTAGGGTCTAGCCTCAATGAGCAGTTCTTC. Its protein product is CASSLGSSLNEQFF. Filled out from reference TRBV28 and TRBJ2-1, the complete variable domain reads DVKVTQSSRYLVKRTGEKVFLECVQDMDHENMFWYRQDPGLGLRLIYFSYDVKMKEKGDIPEGYSVSREKKERFSLILESASTNQTSMYLCASSLGSSLNEQFFGPGTRLTVL.

The chain carries TRBV28 and TRBJ2-6; 7 bases are a match to TRBD2. V was clipped by 8 bases and J by 2 bases; unmatched bases: 9. Germline V lookup: CDR1 MDHEN, CDR2 SYDVKM. CDR3 size: 16 residues. The CDR3 DNA reads as TGTGCCAGCCTGGACCCGGGGAGGGCTGGGGCCAACGTCCTGACTTTC. This gives the protein CASLDPGRAGANVLTF.

The rearrangement joins TRBV19 to TRBJ1-3; 8 bases fit TRBD1. In germline, CDR1 is LNHDA, CDR2 SQIVND (reference sequence). There are 15 residues in the CDR3. V shed 6 bases and J 4 bases; nucleotides not matched to a gene: 8. In nucleotides, the CDR3 is TGTGCCAGTAGCCCGGACAGGGAAGGAGGAAACACCATATATTTT. Translating it yields CASSPDREGGNTIYF. The complete variable domain, with remaining parts taken from reference TRBV19 and TRBJ1-3, reads DGGITQSPKYLFRKEGQNVTLSCEQNLNHDAMYWYRQDPGQGLRLIYYSQIVNDFQKGDIAEGYSVSREKKESFPLTVTSAQKNPTAFYLCASSPDREGGNTIYFGEGSWLTVV.

This chain joins TRBV7-2 and TRBJ2-2, with 9 bases lining up with TRBD2. V gave up 2 bases and J gave up 3 bases; unmatched junction bases: 4. CDR1 is SGHTA, CDR2 FQGNSA, per germline. There are 16 residues in the CDR3. The CDR3 here is CASSLLAGGYTGELFF. DNA of the CDR3: TGTGCCAGCAGCTTATTGGCGGGAGGGTACACCGGGGAGCTGTTTTTT.